What follows describes a single T cell receptor beta chain. The source of the sample is a study of T cell responses to AZD1222 COVID-19 vaccine. Using immunoSEQ multiplex PCR, the repertoire was profiled, and TCRdb retains in-frame clones only, with some absent. The profile covers around 100,000 clones, with roughly 91% appearing a single time and 4% to 5.5% taken by the ten largest. In germline, CDR1 is MRHNA, CDR2 SNTAGT. The ends were cut back, 6 bases at V and 5 bases at J, with 7 bases in the middle. The CDR3 is made up of 12 amino acids. This clonotype was obtained from an adult in good health. V usage is TRBV6-4 and J usage is TRBJ1-4; perhaps TRBD1 as D (5 bases). The specimen was peripheral blood, collected on day 0 of AZD1222 vaccination. In DNA, the CDR3 is TGTGCCAGCAGGACAGTCAATGAAAAACTGTTTTTT. Its translation: CASRTVNEKLFF.